What follows is one T cell receptor (beta chain) and its context. These data belong to a study of blood T cell repertoires in COVID-19. About the research overall: PBMCs, B-cell-depleted T cells, or T cells were the source of the cDNA or gDNA that made up the material.

Repertoires were generated with immunoSEQ multiplex PCR, while TCRdb's copy carries only in-frame clones and drops some. The sample includes 80,000 to 90,000 clones, approximately 80% of them seen just once. This CDR3 has 15 residues. The V end was cut by 4 bases, the J end by 5 bases, with 18 bases between. Germline assignment: CDR1 SGDLS and CDR2 YYNGEE. This sequence originates from a man in his 70s with acute or convalescent COVID-19. This chain connects TRBV9 to TRBJ2-5; weak D call: TRBD1 (5 bases). Sequenced input: peripheral blood. The CDR3 coding sequence is TGTGCCAGCAGCAGGGGTCCGCCGCCAGGTGAGACCCAGTACTTC. Protein sequence: CASSRGPPPGETQYF.